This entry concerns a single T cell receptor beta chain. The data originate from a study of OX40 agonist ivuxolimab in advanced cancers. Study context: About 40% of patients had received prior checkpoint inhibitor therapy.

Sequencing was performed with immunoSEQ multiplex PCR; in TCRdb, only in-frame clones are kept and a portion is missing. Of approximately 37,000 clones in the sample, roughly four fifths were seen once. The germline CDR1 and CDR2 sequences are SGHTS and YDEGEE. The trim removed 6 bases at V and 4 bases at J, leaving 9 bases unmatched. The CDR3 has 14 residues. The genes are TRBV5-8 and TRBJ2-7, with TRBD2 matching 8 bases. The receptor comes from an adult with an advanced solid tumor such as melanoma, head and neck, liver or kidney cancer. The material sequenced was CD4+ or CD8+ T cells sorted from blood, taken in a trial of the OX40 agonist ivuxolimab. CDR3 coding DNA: TGTGCCAGCACCCTAATAGCGGGGAGTTACGAGCAGTACTTC. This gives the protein CASTLIAGSYEQYF.